One and the same sample provided the 15 T cell receptor beta chains below, sequenced in a study of cytomegalovirus exposure and HLA in healthy donors. Assay used: immunoSEQ multiplex PCR; TCRdb lists only in-frame clones, some missing. This sample has about 140,000 clones, with almost 85% found just once. What was sequenced was PBMCs. These receptors were taken from a young man in good health and CMV-seropositive.

V gene TRBV27 combines with J gene TRBJ2-2; D gene uncertain. Germline CDR1 and CDR2: MNHEY and SMNVEV (reference sequence). V was clipped by 2 bases and J by 6 bases, with 7 bases between them. The CDR3 totals 13 residues. CDR3 protein: CASSLSESGELFF. DNA of the CDR3: TGTGCCAGCAGTTTAAGTGAGTCCGGGGAGCTGTTTTTT.

This chain uses TRBV28 with TRBJ2-7; 10 bases are a match to TRBD2. Trimming took 5 bases from V and 6 from J; bases not matched to a gene: 10. The CDR3 loop spans 15 amino acids. Looked up from germline, CDR1 is MDHEN and CDR2 is SYDVKM. The CDR3 DNA reads TGTGCCAGCAGTCCCCCTAGCGGGAGCCTAAGCGAGCAGTACTTC. Translation gives CASSPPSGSLSEQYF.

This clone was observed a few times. The chain carries TRBV19 and TRBJ1-2, with 7 bases fitting TRBD1. This CDR3 is 14 amino acids long. Germline V gene data show CDR1 as LNHDA and CDR2 as SQIVND (reference sequence). J lost 5 bases, V lost 4 bases, and 7 bases had no gene match. CDR3 nucleotides: TGTGCCAGTAGTAAAGGGGGCCGCGAATATGGCTACACCTTC. Translating gives CASSKGGREYGYTF.

The chain uses TRBV7-9 and TRBJ2-7; tentative D call: TRBD1 (6 bases). Germline lookup yields CDR1 SEHNR and CDR2 FQNEAQ (reference sequence). Trimming pared 5 bases from V and 2 bases from J, leaving 16 bases between. This CDR3 is built from 15 residues. The CDR3 loop is CASSPADRSAYEQYF. The CDR3, as DNA: TGTGCCAGCAGCCCCGCAGACAGGAGCGCCTACGAGCAGTACTTC.

This chain's CDR3 is CASTLGQGWNQPQHF. The CDR3 DNA reads as TGTGCCAGCACCCTCGGACAGGGATGGAATCAGCCCCAGCATTTT. This chain connects TRBV19 to TRBJ1-5; 8 bases match TRBD1. This CDR3 region has 15 residues. After removal of 9 bases from V and 4 bases from J, the junction contained 11 bases not matched to a gene. Germline lookup yields CDR1 LNHDA and CDR2 SQIVND (reference sequence).

The gene calls are TRBV6-1 and TRBJ1-4; tentative D call: TRBD1 (6 bases). Germline V lookup: CDR1 MNHNS, CDR2 SASEGT. V lost 2 bases and J 0 bases, leaving 13 bases between the germline ends. The CDR3 runs to 17 residues. CDR3 in DNA: TGTGCCAGCAGTGAACAGGGGTTGGATCCAACTAATGAAAAACTGTTTTTT. Its protein product is CASSEQGLDPTNEKLFF.

This chain links TRBV5-6 with TRBJ2-5; D may be TRBD1 (6 bases). The length of the CDR3 is 15 residues. Trimming removed 3 bases at V and 1 base at J, with 13 bases between. From germline, CDR1 is SGHDT and CDR2 YYEEEE. The CDR3 sequence: CASSWLVGAQETQYF. In DNA, the CDR3 is TGTGCCAGCAGCTGGCTTGTGGGGGCCCAAGAGACCCAGTACTTC. The full variable domain, rest sourced from reference TRBV5-6 and TRBJ2-5, is DAGVTQSPTHLIKTRGQQVTLRCSPKSGHDTVSWYQQALGQGPQFIFQYYEEEERQRGNFPDRFSGHQFPNYSSELNVNALLLGDSALYLCASSWLVGAQETQYFGPGTRLLVL.

The V call is TRBV30, the J call TRBJ1-1; D remains unclear. V was shortened by 2 bases and J by 1 base, with 17 bases between the two germline ends. The CDR3 is 16 residues long. Germline loops: CDR1 GTSNPN, CDR2 SVGIG (reference sequence). The CDR3 DNA is TGTGCCTGGAGTCATGTACGTGGAGCGAAGAACACTGAAGCTTTCTTT. It translates to CAWSHVRGAKNTEAFF.

The chain couples TRBV18 to TRBJ1-5; no clear D. The germline CDR1 and CDR2 sequences are KGHSH and LQKENI. V gave up 0 bases and J gave up 3 bases, with 6 bases separating them. The CDR3 consists of 14 residues. CDR3 DNA sequence: TGTGCCAGCTCACCACCGAGCAACAATCAGCCCCAGCATTTT. This gives the protein CASSPPSNNQPQHF.

The rearrangement joins TRBV5-4 to TRBJ2-6; possible D gene TRBD2, 5 bases. Germline V gives CDR1 SGHNT, CDR2 YYREEE (reference sequence). The ends were cut back, 5 bases at V and 0 bases at J, with 9 bases in the middle. The CDR3 covers 15 residues. This CDR3 reads CASSLRGSGANVLTF. CDR3 in DNA: TGTGCCAGCAGTCTTCGGGGCTCTGGGGCCAACGTCCTGACTTTC.

The chain is built from TRBV19 and TRBJ2-4; D is perhaps TRBD1 (5 bases). Trimming cost V 7 bases and J 0 bases, with 13 bases left between them. The V gene's germline CDR1 is LNHDA and CDR2 SQIVND (reference sequence). The CDR3 consists of 15 residues. CDR3 loop: CASTSLTVAKNIQYF. The CDR3 DNA is TGTGCCAGTACCTCCCTGACAGTAGCCAAAAACATTCAGTACTTC.

The V gene is TRBV6-4, the J gene TRBJ2-7; D may be TRBD2 (5 bases). Germline CDR1 and CDR2: MRHNA and SNTAGT. V was trimmed by 2 bases and J by 2 bases, leaving 16 bases between them. CDR3 length equals 16 residues. The DNA for the CDR3 is TGTGCCAGCAGTGACGGGAGTCGAGTTGGAACCTACGAGCAGTACTTC. Amino acid sequence: CASSDGSRVGTYEQYF.

The chain links TRBV6-5 to TRBJ2-7; 7 bases fit TRBD1. Germline V CDR1 and CDR2: MNHEY, SVGAGI. With V trimmed by 0 bases and J by 2 bases, 4 bases remained unmatched. The CDR3 contains 15 residues. The CDR3 protein is CASSYSTRGPYEQYF. In nucleotides, the CDR3 is TGTGCCAGCAGTTACTCCACAAGGGGGCCCTACGAGCAGTACTTC.

The V call is TRBV2, the J call TRBJ1-1, with 8 bases identical to TRBD1. CDR1 and CDR2 (germline): SNHLY, FYNNEI. V was pared by 5 bases and J by 4 bases, with 9 bases of the junction left unmatched. CDR3 length: 15 residues. DNA of the CDR3: TGTGCCAGCAGTAGAGACAGGGGTCGAGGCACTGAAGCTTTCTTT. This gives the protein CASSRDRGRGTEAFF.

The chain couples TRBV9 to TRBJ2-2, with TRBD2 matching over 8 bases. Trimming at V came to 3 bases and at J to 7 bases, leaving 5 bases not matched to a gene. This CDR3 is built from 14 residues. Germline V gives CDR1 SGDLS, CDR2 YYNGEE. CDR3: CASSAGGADGELFF. The CDR3 nucleotides read TGTGCCAGCAGCGCCGGGGGGGCCGACGGGGAGCTGTTTTTT.